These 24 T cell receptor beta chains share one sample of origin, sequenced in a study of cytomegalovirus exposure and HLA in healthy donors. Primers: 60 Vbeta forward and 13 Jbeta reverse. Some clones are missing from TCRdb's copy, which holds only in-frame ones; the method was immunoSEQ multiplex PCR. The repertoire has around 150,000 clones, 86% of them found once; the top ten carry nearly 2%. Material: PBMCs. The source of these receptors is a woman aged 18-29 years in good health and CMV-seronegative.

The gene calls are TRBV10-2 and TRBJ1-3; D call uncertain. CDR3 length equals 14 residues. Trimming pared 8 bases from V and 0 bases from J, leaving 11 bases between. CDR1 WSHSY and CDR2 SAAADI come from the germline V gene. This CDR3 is CASSAGLSGNTIYF. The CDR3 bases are TGCGCCAGCTCCGCAGGCCTCTCTGGAAACACCATATATTTT.

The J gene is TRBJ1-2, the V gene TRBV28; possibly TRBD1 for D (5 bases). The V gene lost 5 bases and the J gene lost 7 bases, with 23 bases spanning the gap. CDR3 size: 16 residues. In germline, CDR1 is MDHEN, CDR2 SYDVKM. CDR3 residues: CASSIRTHGRESGYTF. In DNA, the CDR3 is TGTGCCAGCAGTATTAGGACACATGGTAGGGAAAGTGGCTACACCTTC.

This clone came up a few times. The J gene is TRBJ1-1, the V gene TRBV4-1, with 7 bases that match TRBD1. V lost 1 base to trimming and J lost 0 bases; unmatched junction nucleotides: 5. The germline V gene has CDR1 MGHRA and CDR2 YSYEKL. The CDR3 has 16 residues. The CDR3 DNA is TGCGCCAGCAGCCAAGTGACAGGGCTTATGAACACTGAAGCTTTCTTT. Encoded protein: CASSQVTGLMNTEAFF.

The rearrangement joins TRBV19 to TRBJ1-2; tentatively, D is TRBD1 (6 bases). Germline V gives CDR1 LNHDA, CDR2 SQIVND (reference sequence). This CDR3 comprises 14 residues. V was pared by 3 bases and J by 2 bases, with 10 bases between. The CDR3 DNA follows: TGTGCCAGTAGTATGAGGGGGGGGAACTATGGCTACACCTTC. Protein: CASSMRGGNYGYTF.

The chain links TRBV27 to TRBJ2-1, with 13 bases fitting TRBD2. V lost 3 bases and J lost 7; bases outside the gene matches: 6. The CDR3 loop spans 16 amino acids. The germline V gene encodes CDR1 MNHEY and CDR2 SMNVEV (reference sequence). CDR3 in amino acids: CASSLALAGGPNEQFF. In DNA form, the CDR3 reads TGTGCCAGCAGTTTGGCACTAGCGGGAGGGCCGAATGAGCAGTTCTTC.

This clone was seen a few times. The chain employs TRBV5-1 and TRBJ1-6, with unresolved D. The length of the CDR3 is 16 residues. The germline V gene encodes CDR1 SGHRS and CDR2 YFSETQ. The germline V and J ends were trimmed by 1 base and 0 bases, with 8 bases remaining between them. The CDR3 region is CASSLRGSSYNSPLHF. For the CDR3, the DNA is TGCGCCAGCAGCTTGAGAGGGAGCTCCTATAATTCACCCCTCCACTTT.

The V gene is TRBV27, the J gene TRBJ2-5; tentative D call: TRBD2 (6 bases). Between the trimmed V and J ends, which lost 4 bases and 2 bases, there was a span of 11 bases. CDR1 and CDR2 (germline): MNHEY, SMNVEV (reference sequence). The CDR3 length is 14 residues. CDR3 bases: TGTGCCAGCAGTTGGGGGGACGGTCAAGAGACCCAGTACTTC. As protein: CASSWGDGQETQYF.

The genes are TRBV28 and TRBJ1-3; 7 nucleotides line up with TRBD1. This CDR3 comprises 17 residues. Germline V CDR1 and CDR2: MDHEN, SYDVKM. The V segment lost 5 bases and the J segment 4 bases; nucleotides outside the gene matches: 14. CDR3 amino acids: CASSTKTDRNEGNTIYF. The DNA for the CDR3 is TGTGCCAGCAGTACAAAGACGGACAGGAATGAGGGAAACACCATATATTTT.

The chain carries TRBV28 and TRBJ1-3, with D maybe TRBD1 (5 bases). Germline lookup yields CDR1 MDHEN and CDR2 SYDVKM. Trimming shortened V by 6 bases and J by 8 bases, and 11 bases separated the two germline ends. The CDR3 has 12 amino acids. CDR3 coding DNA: TGTGCCAGCAGCCGAGGAGGGGACACCATATATTTT. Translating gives CASSRGGDTIYF.

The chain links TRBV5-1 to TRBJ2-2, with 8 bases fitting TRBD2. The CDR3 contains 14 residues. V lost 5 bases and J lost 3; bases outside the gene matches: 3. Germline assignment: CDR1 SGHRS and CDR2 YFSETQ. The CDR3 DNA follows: TGCGCCAGCAGATCGGGGGGGTACACCGGGGAGCTGTTTTTT. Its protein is CASRSGGYTGELFF.

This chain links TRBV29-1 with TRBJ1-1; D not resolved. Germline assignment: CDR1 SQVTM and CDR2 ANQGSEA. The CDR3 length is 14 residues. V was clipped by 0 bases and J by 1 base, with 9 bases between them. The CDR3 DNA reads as TGCAGCGTTGAAGATGGGTACAGGAACACTGAAGCTTTCTTT. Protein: CSVEDGYRNTEAFF.

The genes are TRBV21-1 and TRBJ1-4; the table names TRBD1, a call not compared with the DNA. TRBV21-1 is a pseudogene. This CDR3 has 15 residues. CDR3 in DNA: TGTGCCAGCAGCACGAACAGGGCCCCTAATGAAAAACTGTTTTTT. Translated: CASSTNRAPNEKLFF.

The CDR3 DNA follows: TGTGCCAGCACCCCGGACTCTCCACCCCTCCACTTT. It encodes CASTPDSPPLHF. This chain joins TRBV2 and TRBJ1-6; no clear D gene. Germline V CDR1 and CDR2: SNHLY, FYNNEI. V gave up 7 bases and J gave up 11 bases, with 12 bases separating them. The CDR3 sequence is 12 residues long.

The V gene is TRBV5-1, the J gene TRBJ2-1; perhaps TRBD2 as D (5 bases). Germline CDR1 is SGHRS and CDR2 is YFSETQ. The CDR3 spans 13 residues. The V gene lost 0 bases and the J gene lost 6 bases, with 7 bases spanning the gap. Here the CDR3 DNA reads TGCGCCAGCAGCTTGGAAGGGAGCAATGAGCAGTTCTTC. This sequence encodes CASSLEGSNEQFF.

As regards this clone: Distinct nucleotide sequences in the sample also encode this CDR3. CDR3 nucleotides: TGTGCCAGTAGTACAACAGGGGGAGGTCAGCCCCAGCATTTT. Its protein is CASSTTGGGQPQHF. The J gene is TRBJ1-5, the V gene TRBV19; TRBD1 matches 8 bases. V lost 4 bases, J lost 6 bases, and 5 bases stayed unmatched. This CDR3 is 14 amino acids long. Germline values: CDR1 LNHDA, CDR2 SQIVND (reference sequence).

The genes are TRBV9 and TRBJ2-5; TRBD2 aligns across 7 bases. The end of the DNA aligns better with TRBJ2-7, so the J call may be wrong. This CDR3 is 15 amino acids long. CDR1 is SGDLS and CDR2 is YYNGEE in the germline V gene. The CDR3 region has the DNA TGTGCCAGCAGCCTCGGAGCGGGGCGTGGCTACGAGCAGTACTTC. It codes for CASSLGAGRGYEQYF.

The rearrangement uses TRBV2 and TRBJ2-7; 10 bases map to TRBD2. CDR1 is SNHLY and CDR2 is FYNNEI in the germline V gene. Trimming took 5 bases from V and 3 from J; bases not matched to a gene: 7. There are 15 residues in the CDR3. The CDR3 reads CASSTRTSGIYEQYF. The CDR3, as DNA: TGTGCCAGCAGTACCCGGACTAGCGGAATCTACGAGCAGTACTTC.

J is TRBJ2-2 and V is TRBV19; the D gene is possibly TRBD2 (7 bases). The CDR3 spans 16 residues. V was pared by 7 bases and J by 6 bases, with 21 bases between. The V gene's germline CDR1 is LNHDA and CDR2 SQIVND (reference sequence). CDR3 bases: TGTGCCAGTATCCCAGGGGAGGGGAGGCCGTCCGGGGAGCTGTTTTTT. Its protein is CASIPGEGRPSGELFF.

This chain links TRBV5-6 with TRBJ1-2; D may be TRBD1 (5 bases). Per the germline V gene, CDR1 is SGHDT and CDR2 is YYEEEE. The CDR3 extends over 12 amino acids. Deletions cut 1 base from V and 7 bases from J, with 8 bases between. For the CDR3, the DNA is TGTGCCAGCAGCTTGTTTCAGGGTGGCTACACCTTC. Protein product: CASSLFQGGYTF.

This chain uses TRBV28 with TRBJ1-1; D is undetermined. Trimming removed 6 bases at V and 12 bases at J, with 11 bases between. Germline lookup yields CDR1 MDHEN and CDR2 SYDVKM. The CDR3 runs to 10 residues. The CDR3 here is CASSPRGPFF. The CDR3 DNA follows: TGTGCCAGCAGCCCCCGTGGGCCTTTCTTT.

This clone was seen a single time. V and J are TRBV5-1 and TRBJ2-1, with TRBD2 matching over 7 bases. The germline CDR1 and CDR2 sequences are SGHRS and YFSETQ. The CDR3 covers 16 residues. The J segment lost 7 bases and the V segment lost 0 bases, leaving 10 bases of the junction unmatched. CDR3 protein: CASSLGWEGLRNEQFF. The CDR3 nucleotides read TGCGCCAGCAGCTTGGGGTGGGAGGGCCTCCGGAATGAGCAGTTCTTC.

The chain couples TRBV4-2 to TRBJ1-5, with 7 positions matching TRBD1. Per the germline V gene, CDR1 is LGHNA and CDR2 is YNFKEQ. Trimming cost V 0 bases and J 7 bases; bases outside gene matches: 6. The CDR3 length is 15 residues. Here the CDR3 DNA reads TGTGCCAGCAGCCAAGAATCTACAGGGGTACAGCCCCAGCATTTT. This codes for CASSQESTGVQPQHF.

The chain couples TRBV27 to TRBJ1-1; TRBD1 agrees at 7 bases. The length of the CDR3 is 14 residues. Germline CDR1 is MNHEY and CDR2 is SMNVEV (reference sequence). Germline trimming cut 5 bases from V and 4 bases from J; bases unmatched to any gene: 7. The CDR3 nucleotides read TGTGCCAGCAGTCCAGGGGGAGCGGCCACTGAAGCTTTCTTT. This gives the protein CASSPGGAATEAFF.

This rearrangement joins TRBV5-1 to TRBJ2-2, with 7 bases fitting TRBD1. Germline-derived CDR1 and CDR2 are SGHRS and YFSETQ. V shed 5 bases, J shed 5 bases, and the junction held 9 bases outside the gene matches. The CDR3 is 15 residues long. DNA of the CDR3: TGCGCCAGCAGATCAAGACAGGGACAGACCGGGGAGCTGTTTTTT. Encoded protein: CASRSRQGQTGELFF.